This entry is about one T cell receptor beta chain. The data originate from a study of cytomegalovirus exposure and HLA in healthy donors. The PCR used 60 Vbeta and 13 Jbeta primers. The table came from immunoSEQ multiplex PCR; TCRdb's copy has only in-frame clones and leaves some out. The sample contains about 130,000 clones, approximately 86% of which appear only once. The sample was PBMCs. The TCR originated in a boy younger than 18 in good health and CMV-seronegative.

CDR3 residues: CASTTVTLYGYTF. CDR3 DNA: TGTGCCAGTACGACAGTTACGCTCTATGGCTACACCTTC. The chain employs TRBV19 and TRBJ1-2, with a possible D match to TRBD1 (5 bases). CDR1 is LNHDA, CDR2 SQIVND, per germline (reference sequence). The ends were cut back, 7 bases at V and 4 bases at J, with 13 bases in the middle. CDR3 size: 13 residues.